The next 11 T cell receptor beta chains were all read from a single sample in a study of blood T cell repertoires in COVID-19. Here immunoSEQ multiplex PCR was the method, and the copy in TCRdb shows in-frame clones only, minus some. The table has 120,000 or so clones, 69% seen once. The specimen sequenced was peripheral blood. These receptors all come from a woman in her seventies with acute or convalescent COVID-19.

The chain combines TRBV19 with TRBJ2-1; TRBD2 matches 10 bases. Losses at the gene ends were 7 bases for V and 7 bases for J; bases not matched to a gene: 10. The CDR3 sequence is 15 residues long. Germline V gives CDR1 LNHDA, CDR2 SQIVND (reference sequence). In DNA form, the CDR3 reads TGTGCCAGTACTCAACTAGCGGGACCAGGGAATGAGCAGTTCTTC. It translates to CASTQLAGPGNEQFF.

The count of this clone is one. This chain links TRBV6-5 with TRBJ1-1; 8 nucleotides line up with TRBD1. Germline trimming cut 6 bases from V and 5 bases from J; bases unmatched to any gene: 11. The CDR3 runs to 15 residues. Germline V gene lookup returns CDR1 MNHEY and CDR2 SVGAGI. The CDR3 is CASSPQGAVGTEAFF. The CDR3 coding sequence is TGTGCCAGCAGCCCCCAGGGGGCGGTGGGAACTGAAGCTTTCTTT.

The gene calls are TRBV5-6 and TRBJ2-2, with D possibly TRBD1 on 6 matching bases. The V end lost 6 bases, the J end lost 0 bases, and 21 bases lay between the germline ends. Germline V CDR1 and CDR2: SGHDT, YYEEEE. This CDR3 is built from 18 residues. The CDR3: CASKNQQGTPANTGELFF. The DNA of the CDR3 is TGTGCCAGCAAGAATCAGCAGGGGACCCCCGCGAACACCGGGGAGCTGTTTTTT.

A few counts support this clone. The chain uses TRBV29-1 and TRBJ2-7; D is possibly TRBD1 (6 bases). Germline assignment: CDR1 SQVTM and CDR2 ANQGSEA. V was clipped by 5 bases and J by 5 bases, with 10 bases between them. The CDR3 loop spans 11 amino acids. CDR3 nucleotides: TGCAGCGTTCTTACAGGGAACGAGCAGTACTTC. Translating it yields CSVLTGNEQYF.

V and J are TRBV25-1 and TRBJ1-6; D is perhaps TRBD1 (6 bases). V gave up 4 bases and J gave up 1 base, with 14 bases separating them. Germline values: CDR1 MGHDK, CDR2 SYGVNS. The CDR3 covers 17 residues. CDR3 DNA: TGTGCCAGCAGTGTATACAGGGTCGGGTCCTATAATTCACCCCTCCACTTT. Amino acid sequence: CASSVYRVGSYNSPLHF.

The J gene is TRBJ1-1, the V gene TRBV5-4, with D uncertain. The CDR3 runs 13 residues. Germline V lookup: CDR1 SGHNT, CDR2 YYREEE (reference sequence). V lost 3 bases, J lost 0 bases, and 6 bases lay in between. The CDR3 nucleotides read TGTGCCAGCAGCTCACAGATGAACACTGAAGCTTTCTTT. Translating gives CASSSQMNTEAFF.

Many counts were recorded for this clone. The V and J genes are TRBV30 and TRBJ2-7; D uncertain. Trimming cost V 6 bases and J 3 bases, with 9 bases left between them. In germline, CDR1 is GTSNPN, CDR2 SVGIG (reference sequence). CDR3 length equals 11 residues. CDR3 amino acids: CACGFNYEQYF. DNA for the CDR3: TGTGCCTGCGGGTTTAACTACGAGCAGTACTTC.

In this sample, this clone turned up a few times. The chain employs TRBV4-2 and TRBJ2-1, with D possibly matching TRBD2 (5 bases). V lost 0 bases and J lost 2, with 11 bases in between. CDR3 length: 16 residues. Germline V gene data show CDR1 as LGHNA and CDR2 as YNFKEQ. CDR3 protein: CASSQESGNAYNEQFF. In nucleotides, the CDR3 is TGTGCCAGCAGCCAAGAGTCCGGGAACGCCTACAATGAGCAGTTCTTC.

The rearrangement joins TRBV6-6 to TRBJ2-4, with TRBD2 matching 7 bases. V dropped 6 bases and J dropped 3; count of bases not matched to a gene: 2. Germline V lookup: CDR1 MNHNY, CDR2 SVGAGI (reference sequence). This CDR3 is built from 13 residues. The CDR3 spells CASRPGGKNIQYF. The CDR3 coding sequence is TGTGCCAGCAGGCCGGGAGGCAAAAACATTCAGTACTTC.

The rearrangement links TRBV11-2 to TRBJ1-4; no clear D. There are 16 residues in the CDR3. V was trimmed by 5 bases and J by 0 bases, leaving 13 bases between them. Germline values: CDR1 SGHAT, CDR2 FQNNGV. CDR3 nucleotide sequence: TGTGCCAGCAGCCTACTTGACTCTGCAACTAATGAAAAACTGTTTTTT. Translating it yields CASSLLDSATNEKLFF.

The genes are TRBV11-2 and TRBJ2-5; 10 bases are shared with TRBD1. The CDR3 spans 17 residues. Germline CDR1 is SGHAT and CDR2 is FQNNGV. V shed 3 bases, J shed 2 bases, and the junction held 9 bases outside the gene matches. The CDR3 nucleotides are TGTGCCAGCAGCTTCTTTTTGTTGGACAGGGGGCAAGAGACCCAGTACTTC. Translation gives CASSFFLLDRGQETQYF. The whole variable domain, remainder taken from reference TRBV11-2 and TRBJ2-5, is EAGVAQSPRYKIIEKRQSVAFWCNPISGHATLYWYQQILGQGPKLLIQFQNNGVVDDSQLPKDRFSAERLKGVDSTLKIQPAKLEDSAVYLCASSFFLLDRGQETQYFGPGTRLLVL.